This is a list of T cell receptor beta chains from one sample in a study of T-cell memory formation after mild COVID-19. TCRdb analysed the 5' RACE reads with MiXCR anew, one entry per CDR3 protein. This sample yields 550,000 to 600,000 distinct CDR3 sequences, of which 17% are seen a single time; less than 10% belongs to the top ten. Sequencing was done on a sample of PBMCs or a T cell subset sorted from them (not recorded which). Every receptor here comes from an adult woman who had mild COVID-19 (a few samples of this study predate the infection). Cell type and time point are not known. Each CDR3 is given with its conserved first and last residue. The D gene is left open where the match is weak. Expanded clones get a size class; other rows say once, few or many, or leave the size out.

TGTGCCAGCCTCTACGAGCAGTACTTC,CASLYEQYF,.,many,TRBJ2-7,9,TRBV18
TGCGCCAGCAGCCTGGCGGGGAGCTTTTCTGGGGCCAACGTCCTGACTTTC,CASSLAGSFSGANVLTF,.,.,TRBJ2-6,17,TRBV5-1
TGTGCCAGCAGCCGAAGTGTGGGAACCACTCTGGAGACCCAGTACTTC,CASSRSVGTTLETQYF,.,few,TRBJ2-5,16,TRBV7-7
TGTGCCAGCAGCCCCGGACAGGGGGCCTATGGCTACACCTTC,CASSPGQGAYGYTF,TRBD1,.,TRBJ1-2,14,TRBV12-3/TRBV12-4
TGTGCCAGCAGCCCCGGTGGCACACCGCCCTACGAGCAGTACTTC,CASSPGGTPPYEQYF,.,.,TRBJ2-7,15,TRBV7-9
TGTGCCAGCAGTTTATCGGGACAGGGGGTTCAAGAGACCCAGTACTTC,CASSLSGQGVQETQYF,TRBD1,few,TRBJ2-5,16,TRBV12-3/TRBV12-4
TGTGCCACCAGTGATTTTGGATCACCCCTCCACTTT,CATSDFGSPLHF,.,.,TRBJ1-6,12,TRBV24-1
TGTGCCAGTAGTACCCCGGGAGCGGGGGCTTCTAGAAGCTCCTACAATGAGCAGTTCTTC,CASSTPGAGASRSSYNEQFF,TRBD2,few,TRBJ2-1,20,TRBV19
TGTGCCAGCAGTGGGGGACAGGCCAACAATGAGCAGTTCTTC,CASSGGQANNEQFF,TRBD1,.,TRBJ2-1,14,TRBV6-1
TGTGCCAGCAGTCACCAGACAGGGAACACCGGGGAGCTGTTTTTT,CASSHQTGNTGELFF,.,.,TRBJ2-2,15,TRBV6-6
TGCAGTGCCGGCAAAACCTACGAGCAGTACTTC,CSAGKTYEQYF,.,many,TRBJ2-7,11,TRBV20-1
TGTGCCAGTAGTTCGTCGCACAGAGCTTACACTGAAGCTTTCTTT,CASSSSHRAYTEAFF,.,.,TRBJ1-1,15,TRBV19
TGTGCCAGCAGCTCCCCCCCAAAGGCCGGGGAGCTGTTTTTT,CASSSPPKAGELFF,.,few,TRBJ2-2,14,TRBV7-8
TGCAGCGTTCTGGACGGCGAATCCTATGGCTACACCTTC,CSVLDGESYGYTF,.,.,TRBJ1-2,13,TRBV29-1
TGCGCCAGCAGCCAAGGAAGGCCGGGCAATCAGCCCCAGCATTTT,CASSQGRPGNQPQHF,.,.,TRBJ1-5,15,TRBV4-1
TGTGCCAGCAGCCCACCTCGTTGGCAGGGGGTTAACGCCCAAGATACGCAGTATTTT,CASSPPRWQGVNAQDTQYF,TRBD1,few,TRBJ2-3,19,TRBV7-9
TGTGCCAGCAGTCCCTTCCGTGACAGCGGCTATGGCTACACCTTC,CASSPFRDSGYGYTF,.,.,TRBJ1-2,15,TRBV12-3/TRBV12-4
TGTGCCAGCAGCCAAGCGGGAGGATCCGAGCAGTACTTC,CASSQAGGSEQYF,TRBD2,.,TRBJ2-7,13,TRBV3-1
TGTGCCAGCGACGACAGACAAAAGACCCAGTACTTC,CASDDRQKTQYF,.,few,TRBJ2-5,12,TRBV6-1
TGCGCCAGCAGCTTGCAGGGGTTCGATGAGCAGTTCTTC,CASSLQGFDEQFF,.,.,TRBJ2-1,13,TRBV5-1
TGTGCTAGTGGTCAACCCCAGGATAAGGCTGGAAACACCATATATTTT,CASGQPQDKAGNTIYF,.,.,TRBJ1-3,16,TRBV12-5
TGTGCCAGCTCCCAACAAGGAGCCGCTTATAGCAATCAGCCCCAGCATTTT,CASSQQGAAYSNQPQHF,.,.,TRBJ1-5,17,TRBV18
TGTGCCAGCAGCTTAGTACCCGGACACGGTGGAAACACCATATATTTT,CASSLVPGHGGNTIYF,.,.,TRBJ1-3,16,TRBV7-2
TGCGCCAGCAGCCAATTGACAGGGGGAGTAACAGATACGCAGTATTTT,CASSQLTGGVTDTQYF,TRBD1,many,TRBJ2-3,16,TRBV4-1
TGTGCCAGCAGCCGACGGGACGGGGACGAGCAGTACTTC,CASSRRDGDEQYF,.,once,TRBJ2-7,13,TRBV7-2
TGCAGTGCTAGAGATGGGCCCGAGCAGTACTTC,CSARDGPEQYF,.,few,TRBJ2-7,11,TRBV20-1
TGTGCCAGCAGACACGCCGGGACAGGAGTCAATGAGCAGTTCTTC,CASRHAGTGVNEQFF,TRBD1,few,TRBJ2-1,15,TRBV6-2/TRBV6-3
TGTGCCAGCAGCTTACGTCAGGGTCTAGGAGATGGCTACACCTTC,CASSLRQGLGDGYTF,.,.,TRBJ1-2,15,TRBV7-2
TGTGCCAGCGGGCGTACAGGGACTATTTTCTACGAGCAGTACTTC,CASGRTGTIFYEQYF,.,.,TRBJ2-7,15,TRBV6-2/TRBV6-3
TGCGCCAGCAGCCAAGATCTCGGGACTAGCGGGAGTTATGAGCAGTTCTTC,CASSQDLGTSGSYEQFF,TRBD2,few,TRBJ2-1,17,TRBV4-3
TGTGCCAGCAGCTTATCCCAGGGCGGAGAAAAACTGTTTTTT,CASSLSQGGEKLFF,.,few,TRBJ1-4,14,TRBV7-2
TGCGCCAGCAGCCAGCCGGGGAGGGGGACTGAAGCTTTCTTT,CASSQPGRGTEAFF,.,.,TRBJ1-1,14,TRBV4-1
TGTGCCAGCAGTCAAGAAGTATGGGGGTATGGCTACACCTTC,CASSQEVWGYGYTF,.,.,TRBJ1-2,14,TRBV27
TGTGCCACCGCGAGAGGGGGGACGCAGTATTTT,CATARGGTQYF,.,.,TRBJ2-3,11,TRBV24-1
TGTGCCAGCAGCCCCCGGGCTCTCACCGGGGAGCTGTTTTTT,CASSPRALTGELFF,.,.,TRBJ2-2,14,TRBV7-6
TGTGCCAGCAGTCCCGGTGGCCTCTCCGAAAAACTGTTTTTT,CASSPGGLSEKLFF,.,.,TRBJ1-4,14,TRBV27
TGTGCCAGCAGCTTAGGGAGCGGGGGGGCTGGTGAGCAGTTCTTC,CASSLGSGGAGEQFF,TRBD2,.,TRBJ2-1,15,TRBV7-2
TGTGCCAGCAGTTACCAGATGAGAGGGCCCCAGCATTTT,CASSYQMRGPQHF,.,.,TRBJ1-5,13,TRBV6-2/TRBV6-3
TGTGCCAGCAGTGAACCGTATCCATACGAGCAGTACTTC,CASSEPYPYEQYF,.,.,TRBJ2-7,13,TRBV2
TGCAGTGTCAATGCGGGACTAGCGGGCAATGAGCAGTTCTTC,CSVNAGLAGNEQFF,TRBD2,many,TRBJ2-1,14,TRBV20-1
TGTGCCAGCAGCGTCTCGAAAACCGGGCCCTTGGAGACCCAGTACTTC,CASSVSKTGPLETQYF,.,.,TRBJ2-5,16,TRBV9
TGTGCCACCAGCAGAGATCAAGGCTACGAGCAGTACTTC,CATSRDQGYEQYF,.,.,TRBJ2-7,13,TRBV15
TGTGCCAGCAGCTTCACGATTCGCGGGGGGCGGCGGCATGAGCAGTTCTTC,CASSFTIRGGRRHEQFF,TRBD2,.,TRBJ2-1,17,TRBV5-4
TGCAGCGTCTCGGACAGCCCCGGGAACACCGGGGAGCTGTTTTTT,CSVSDSPGNTGELFF,.,.,TRBJ2-2,15,TRBV29-1
TGTGCCAGCAGTTCCCGGCGGACAGGGGGCACAGATACGCAGTATTTT,CASSSRRTGGTDTQYF,TRBD1,.,TRBJ2-3,16,TRBV27
TGCGCCAGCAGCTCTCTAGCGGGAATCGATGAGCAGTTCTTC,CASSSLAGIDEQFF,TRBD2,.,TRBJ2-1,14,TRBV5-1
TGCGCCAGCAGACGGACTAGCGGGGTTAGCACAGATACGCAGTATTTT,CASRRTSGVSTDTQYF,TRBD2,few,TRBJ2-3,16,TRBV5-1
TGTGCCAGCAGCCAAGGAGAGCAAGGGTCCTACGAGCAGTACTTC,CASSQGEQGSYEQYF,.,few,TRBJ2-7,15,TRBV3-1
TGCGCCAGCAGCTTGACGGGGGGGACCTACAATGAGCAGTTCTTC,CASSLTGGTYNEQFF,TRBD2,many,TRBJ2-1,15,TRBV5-1
TGTGCCAGCTCACCTTCCGGGAGGGTACTGTTTTTT,CASSPSGRVLFF,.,few,TRBJ1-4,12,TRBV18